The 30 T cell receptor beta chains reported below all come from one sample, sequenced in a study of T cells in Graves' hyperthyroidism and ophthalmopathy. The source material, RNA transcripts, was used to amplify TCR beta CDR3 regions. An initial round of RT-PCR targeting the TCR CDR3 relied on the HTBI primer set. Via MiXCR, TCRdb re-called the multiplex PCR reads, giving one row per CDR3 protein. This table holds around 350,000 distinct CDR3 sequences, 15% to 20% found once. Specimen: blood. Receptor source: a young woman with Graves' hyperthyroidism.

This rearrangement joins TRBV10-3 to TRBJ2-1; 8 bases line up with TRBD2. The CDR3 extends over 14 amino acids. V was clipped by 6 bases and J by 5 bases; unmatched bases: 6. Germline V lookup: CDR1 ENHRY, CDR2 SYGVKD. Here the CDR3 reads CAISPGTRDNEQFF. In DNA, the CDR3 is TGTGCCATCAGCCCCGGGACTAGAGACAATGAGCAGTTCTTC.

V and J are TRBV27 and TRBJ2-7; TRBD1 is a possible D gene (7 bases). Germline V gene data show CDR1 as MNHEY and CDR2 as SMNVEV (reference sequence). V lost 5 bases and J lost 7, with 24 bases in between. The CDR3 sequence is 16 residues long. The CDR3 reads CASSIRGTEGQWEQYF. The CDR3 nucleotides read TGTGCCAGCAGTATCCGCGGGACAGAGGGACAGTGGGAGCAGTACTTC.

In its sample, this clonotype was seen many times. The V call is TRBV29-1, the J call TRBJ1-1; no reliable D call. The CDR3 is 13 amino acids. Germline-derived CDR1 and CDR2 are SQVTM and ANQGSEA. The germline V and J ends were trimmed by 7 bases and 2 bases, with 14 bases remaining between them. The CDR3 DNA sequence: TGCAGCGGGTCCCGGGGTCAAAACACTGAAGCTTTCTTT. Amino acids: CSGSRGQNTEAFF.

This clonotype appeared a few times. V and J are TRBV7-9 and TRBJ2-7; 8 positions match TRBD1. Unmatched junction bases numbered 8, after V lost 1 base and J lost 3 bases. The CDR3 runs 16 residues. CDR1 is SEHNR, CDR2 FQNEAQ, per germline (reference sequence). The DNA for the CDR3 is TGTGCCAGCAGCTTAGTTCATGGACAGGGTTTCTACGAGCAGTACTTC. As protein: CASSLVHGQGFYEQYF.

This clonotype was seen at least ten times. This chain uses TRBV6-4 with TRBJ1-1; possibly TRBD1 for D (5 bases). The CDR3 totals 14 residues. Germline loops: CDR1 MRHNA, CDR2 SNTAGT. V lost 5 bases and J 0 bases, leaving 10 bases between the germline ends. DNA of the CDR3: TGTGCCAGCAGTCCGGGACCGCTGAACACTGAAGCTTTCTTT. Protein sequence: CASSPGPLNTEAFF.

This clonotype was found many times. V and J are TRBV15 and TRBJ1-1; D gene unclear. Germline CDR1 is LNHNV and CDR2 is YYDKDF (reference sequence). This CDR3 comprises 13 residues. Trimming stripped 0 bases from V and 7 bases from J, with 9 bases between. The CDR3 sequence: CATSRDRGVEAFF. In DNA, the CDR3 is TGTGCCACCAGCAGAGATCGCGGGGTTGAAGCTTTCTTT.

This clonotype was seen at least ten times. This chain connects TRBV28 to TRBJ1-1, with 9 bases that match TRBD1. After removal of 6 bases from V and 5 bases from J, the junction contained 10 bases not matched to a gene. This CDR3 is 15 amino acids long. The germline CDR1 and CDR2 sequences are MDHEN and SYDVKM. The DNA of the CDR3 is TGTGCCAGCAGATCACAGGGGGCAAGTGGGACTGAAGCTTTCTTT. Protein sequence: CASRSQGASGTEAFF.

This clonotype was counted ten times or more. CDR3 bases: TGTGCCAGTAGTCTCCGGGACAGGGAGACCCAGTACTTC. Amino acids: CASSLRDRETQYF. V usage is TRBV19 and J usage is TRBJ2-5, with TRBD1 matching 8 bases. The germline V gene has CDR1 LNHDA and CDR2 SQIVND (reference sequence). This CDR3 comprises 13 residues. V lost 5 bases and J lost 5; bases outside the gene matches: 4.

This clonotype has a count of ten or more. The V call is TRBV20-1, the J call TRBJ2-7, with D tentatively TRBD1 (6 bases). The germline CDR1 and CDR2 sequences are DFQATT and SNEGSKA (reference sequence). V shed 0 bases and J shed 3 bases, with 12 bases lying between them. The CDR3 length is 14 residues. CDR3 DNA: TGCAGTGCTAGAGATCAGAACAGGGACTACGAGCAGTACTTC. This encodes CSARDQNRDYEQYF.

This clonotype was detected many times. V usage is TRBV30 and J usage is TRBJ2-7, with 9 bases lining up with TRBD1. CDR1 and CDR2 from the germline V gene are GTSNPN and SVGIG (reference sequence). This CDR3 is built from 13 residues. The junction had 5 bases not matched to a gene; V was cut back by 2 bases and J by 6 bases. The CDR3 sequence is CAWSTTGGSEQYF. The CDR3 coding sequence is TGTGCCTGGAGTACTACAGGGGGCTCCGAGCAGTACTTC.

Only a few counts were recorded for this clonotype. The chain couples TRBV29-1 to TRBJ1-5; the D is unclear. V was clipped by 2 bases and J by 7 bases, with 6 bases between them. The germline CDR1 and CDR2 sequences are SQVTM and ANQGSEA. The CDR3 sequence is 11 residues long. The CDR3 bases are TGCAGCGTTGAACGTCTCCAGCCCCAGCATTTT. Protein product: CSVERLQPQHF.

This clonotype was seen many times. The rearrangement links TRBV6-1 to TRBJ2-5, with D perhaps assigned TRBD1 or TRBD2 (6 bases each). CDR3 size: 13 residues. V dropped 0 bases and J dropped 5 bases, with 7 bases sitting between them. Looked up from germline, CDR1 is MNHNS and CDR2 is SASEGT. The CDR3 region is CASSEAGGETQYF. The CDR3 DNA follows: TGTGCCAGCAGTGAAGCAGGGGGGGAGACCCAGTACTTC.

Many counts were recorded for this clonotype. V gene TRBV15 combines with J gene TRBJ2-2; the D gene is possibly TRBD1 (6 bases). This CDR3 has 15 amino acids. Germline V gene lookup returns CDR1 LNHNV and CDR2 YYDKDF (reference sequence). V lost 6 bases and J lost 3, with 14 bases in between. The chain's CDR3 is CATSPRDTYTGELFF. CDR3 DNA: TGTGCCACCAGTCCTAGGGACACTTACACCGGGGAGCTGTTTTTT. The whole variable domain, filled in from reference TRBV15 and TRBJ2-2, reads DAMVIQNPRYQVTQFGKPVTLSCSQTLNHNVMYWYQQKSSQAPKLLFHYYDKDFNNEADTPDNFQSRRPNTSFCFLDIRSPGLGDTAMYLCATSPRDTYTGELFFGEGSRLTVL.

This clonotype appeared many times. This chain connects TRBV27 to TRBJ2-7; 9 positions agree with TRBD1. The CDR3 extends over 15 amino acids. Germline V CDR1 and CDR2: MNHEY, SMNVEV (reference sequence). The trim removed 2 bases at V and 4 bases at J, leaving 6 bases unmatched. CDR3 sequence reads: CASSLIRDRVYEQYF. CDR3 sequence (DNA): TGTGCCAGCAGTTTAATCCGGGACAGGGTTTACGAGCAGTACTTC.

Written as DNA, the CDR3 is TGTGCCACCAGTGATTTGAGTGTAGGGGCGGAGACCCAGTACTTC. Translated: CATSDLSVGAETQYF. This chain joins TRBV24-1 and TRBJ2-5; weak D call: TRBD1 (5 bases). This CDR3 has 15 residues. CDR1 and CDR2 (germline): KGHDR, SFDVKD. The V end lost 0 bases, the J end lost 5 bases, and 12 bases lay between the germline ends.

This clonotype was seen ten or more times. CDR3 sequence (DNA): TGTGCCAGCAGCCGCCCCCGGACAAGGGGTTCCTACGAGCAGTACTTC. This encodes CASSRPRTRGSYEQYF. V gene TRBV28 combines with J gene TRBJ2-7; D is possibly TRBD1 (5 bases). V lost 6 bases to trimming and J lost 1 base, with 19 bases between them. Germline CDR1 and CDR2: MDHEN and SYDVKM. The CDR3 spans 16 residues.

This clonotype occurred a few times. DNA for the CDR3: TGTGCCAGCAGCCAAAGATCTTCCGGGGACTCTGGAAACACCATATATTTT. This gives the protein CASSQRSSGDSGNTIYF. V gene TRBV3-1 combines with J gene TRBJ1-3, with D uncertain. Germline CDR1 reads LGHDT; CDR2 reads YNNKEL (reference sequence). The length of the CDR3 is 17 residues. Trimming took 2 bases from V and 0 from J, leaving 14 bases between them.

The sample holds many counts of this clonotype. The V gene is TRBV24-1, the J gene TRBJ2-2; no reliable D call. V shed 5 bases and J shed 0 bases, with 15 bases lying between them. The CDR3 totals 17 residues. Germline CDR1 is KGHDR and CDR2 is SFDVKD. CDR3 residues: CATSGARQAANTGELFF. CDR3 sequence (DNA): TGTGCCACCAGTGGCGCCCGGCAGGCAGCGAACACCGGGGAGCTGTTTTTT.

This clonotype came up many times. The rearrangement links TRBV7-2 to TRBJ2-2; D is possibly TRBD1 or TRBD2 (5 bases each). From germline, CDR1 is SGHTA and CDR2 FQGNSA. Trimming removed 3 bases from V and 4 bases from J, with 12 bases in between. CDR3 length: 15 amino acids. The CDR3 DNA reads as TGTGCCAGCAGCTTCTGGGGTGGGGGCACCGGGGAGCTGTTTTTT. Protein: CASSFWGGGTGELFF. Complete variable domain (other parts from reference TRBV7-2 and TRBJ2-2): GAGVSQSPSNKVTEKGKDVELRCDPISGHTALYWYRQSLGQGLEFLIYFQGNSAPDKSGLPSDRFSAERTGGSVSTLTIQRTQQEDSAVYLCASSFWGGGTGELFFGEGSRLTVL.

The chain employs TRBV29-1 and TRBJ1-2, with 11 bases that match TRBD1. With 4 bases clipped from V and 10 bases from J, the junction kept 11 bases outside the gene matches. The CDR3 has 14 residues. Germline-derived CDR1 and CDR2 are SQVTM and ANQGSEA. This CDR3 is CSVAMGTGGTFYTF. The CDR3 DNA reads as TGCAGCGTTGCTATGGGGACAGGGGGTACTTTCTACACCTTC.

This clonotype was observed at least ten times. The rearrangement joins TRBV6-5 to TRBJ2-7; D uncertain. The CDR3 runs to 13 residues. Germline values: CDR1 MNHEY, CDR2 SVGAGI. The V end lost 5 bases, the J end lost 2 bases, and 10 bases lay between the germline ends. The CDR3 region has the DNA TGTGCCAGCAGTCACGCTAGGGCCTACGAGCAGTACTTC. It encodes CASSHARAYEQYF.

The V and J genes are TRBV27 and TRBJ1-1, with D tentatively TRBD1 (5 bases). The CDR3 is 13 amino acids. The germline CDR1 and CDR2 sequences are MNHEY and SMNVEV (reference sequence). V was cut by 3 bases and J by 11 bases, with 16 bases left in between. This CDR3 reads CASSFLVGGAAFF. DNA for the CDR3: TGTGCCAGCAGTTTTTTGGTAGGAGGGGCGGCTTTCTTT.

The chain links TRBV24-1 to TRBJ2-5; D remains unclear. The CDR3 has 13 residues. V lost 2 bases and J lost 4, with 7 bases in between. The V gene's germline CDR1 is KGHDR and CDR2 SFDVKD. CDR3 DNA sequence: TGTGCCACCAGTGATTATCACCGAGAGACCCAGTACTTC. Its translation is CATSDYHRETQYF.

This clonotype was found many times. The rearrangement joins TRBV6-4 to TRBJ2-2; no firm D call. With 4 bases removed from V and 4 bases from J, the gap between germline ends came to 10 bases. The CDR3 totals 14 residues. The germline CDR1 and CDR2 sequences are MRHNA and SNTAGT. The CDR3 DNA reads as TGTGCCAGCAGTGTTAAGGCGGCCACCGGGGAGCTGTTTTTT. It translates to CASSVKAATGELFF.

This clonotype was seen many times. The V gene is TRBV4-2, the J gene TRBJ1-1; D remains ambiguous. V was clipped by 1 base and J by 4 bases, with 7 bases between them. The CDR3 is made up of 13 amino acids. The germline V gene encodes CDR1 LGHNA and CDR2 YNFKEQ. This CDR3 reads CASSQVLGTEAFF. In DNA, the CDR3 is TGTGCCAGCAGCCAAGTCCTAGGCACTGAAGCTTTCTTT.

Comments on this clonotype: A read error may be the cause here, since a much bigger clone is one base away. The chain couples TRBV2 to TRBJ2-3; 10 bases are shared with TRBD2. The CDR3 extends over 16 amino acids. Germline assignment: CDR1 SNHLY and CDR2 FYNNEI. This CDR3 reads CASRPSSGGGTDTQCF. DNA of the CDR3: TGTGCCAGCAGACCTTCGAGCGGGGGGGGCACAGATACGCAGTGTTTT.

This clonotype appeared a few times. The chain couples TRBV4-2 to TRBJ1-5; D remains ambiguous. Germline CDR1 is LGHNA and CDR2 is YNFKEQ. The CDR3 length is 15 residues. Trimming took off 0 bases at V and 5 bases at J, with 11 bases between the two ends. CDR3 sequence: CASSQDVRGYQPQHF. Here the CDR3 DNA reads TGTGCCAGCAGCCAAGATGTCCGGGGATATCAGCCCCAGCATTTT.

In its sample, this clonotype was seen many times. The rearrangement joins TRBV9 to TRBJ1-1, with D unclear. In germline, CDR1 is SGDLS, CDR2 YYNGEE. The CDR3 covers 17 residues. Between the trimmed V and J ends, which lost 0 bases and 1 base, there was a span of 16 bases. CDR3 in amino acids: CASSVAERTETNTEAFF. Here the CDR3 DNA reads TGTGCCAGCAGCGTAGCAGAGAGGACGGAAACGAACACTGAAGCTTTCTTT.

Regarding this clonotype: This may arise from a read error, as a much more abundant clone is one base away. The chain carries TRBV10-1 and TRBJ2-7; D is perhaps TRBD2 (7 bases). This CDR3 contains 15 residues. Germline CDR1 WNHNN, CDR2 SYGVQD (reference sequence). The CDR3 sequence is CASKWEGHRSYEQCF. Written as DNA, the CDR3 is TGCGCCAGCAAATGGGAGGGACACCGCTCCTACGAGCAGTGCTTC.

This clonotype showed up many times. This chain connects TRBV7-9 to TRBJ2-7; D perhaps matches TRBD1 (6 bases). The CDR3 is made up of 14 amino acids. The V end was cut by 1 base, the J end by 5 bases, with 12 bases between. CDR1 and CDR2 from the germline V gene are SEHNR and FQNEAQ (reference sequence). The CDR3 spells CASSLEQGEDEQYF. CDR3 in DNA: TGTGCCAGCAGCTTAGAACAGGGAGAAGACGAGCAGTACTTC.